Sequencing of this T cell receptor beta chain was carried out in a study of radiotherapy plus CTLA-4 blockade in lung cancer. Study findings and constraints: The study found tumor-derived TCR clones expanded in blood after radiotherapy plus ipilimumab.

As concerns this clone: Its target is unknown.

Germline V lookup: CDR1 SGHVS, CDR2 FQNEAQ. The CDR3 totals 14 residues. V was pared by 0 bases and J by 2 bases, with 7 bases between. Sequenced by immunoSEQ multiplex PCR; TCRdb stores in-frame clones only, minus some. The profile shows 95,000 to 150,000 clones, 70% to 90% of them singletons. J is TRBJ2-5 and V is TRBV7-8; D remains ambiguous. The material was peripheral blood, obtained from a patient treated with radiotherapy plus ipilimumab. The clonotype was recovered from a human donor with non-small cell lung cancer that progressed on radiotherapy plus ipilimumab. CDR3 coding DNA: TGTGCCAGCAGCTTAGCTGGCAGACAAGAGACCCAGTACTTC. This gives the protein CASSLAGRQETQYF.